This T cell receptor (beta chain) was observed in a study of control samples from healthy donors and cancer patients. The CDR3 is 15 amino acids. Between the trimmed V and J ends, which lost 4 bases and 1 base, there was a span of 14 bases. From germline, CDR1 is SGHRS and CDR2 YFSETQ. The repertoire was sequenced with immunoSEQ multiplex PCR; TCRdb's copy has only in-frame clones and lacks some. This sample has over 150,000 clones, with roughly 94% found just once. This chain connects TRBV5-1 to TRBJ1-1; weak D call: TRBD1 (5 bases). Sample: blood. The clonotype comes from a man in his forties or fifties in good health. CDR3 nucleotide sequence: TGCGCCAGCAGCCCTTATACAGGCCAGAACACTGAAGCTTTCTTT. The encoded protein is CASSPYTGQNTEAFF.